This T cell receptor (beta chain) is drawn from a study of tumor-infiltrating lymphocytes in primary liver carcinoma. The CDR3 contains 11 residues. Germline values: CDR1 SQVTM, CDR2 ANQGSEA. Germline DNA was extracted alongside blood RNA, which was obtained from unsorted whole blood. As concerns this clonotype: A much larger clone is a single base away; this may be a read error.

Constant-region priming of approximately 0.55 ug total RNA yielded TCR beta cDNA. Amplification in three nested multiplex PCR rounds with slightly modified ARM-PCR gave rise to TCR beta libraries. It was with TRBV1-TRBV30 forward primers and a C-beta reverse primer that the first two PCR rounds were run, at around 9 cycles each. In TCRdb, the multiplex PCR reads were re-called with MiXCR into one record per CDR3 protein. The sample lists approximately 330,000 distinct CDR3 sequences, about two thirds occurring once. The chain uses TRBV29-1 and TRBJ1-1, with 8 bases that match TRBD1. The TCR was taken from a man in his forties with primary liver carcinoma and hepatitis B virus infection. The sample consisted of peripheral blood. CDR3 sequence reads: CSVGQGGETFF. The CDR3 region has the DNA TGCAGCGTAGGACAGGGCGGTGAAACTTTCTTT.